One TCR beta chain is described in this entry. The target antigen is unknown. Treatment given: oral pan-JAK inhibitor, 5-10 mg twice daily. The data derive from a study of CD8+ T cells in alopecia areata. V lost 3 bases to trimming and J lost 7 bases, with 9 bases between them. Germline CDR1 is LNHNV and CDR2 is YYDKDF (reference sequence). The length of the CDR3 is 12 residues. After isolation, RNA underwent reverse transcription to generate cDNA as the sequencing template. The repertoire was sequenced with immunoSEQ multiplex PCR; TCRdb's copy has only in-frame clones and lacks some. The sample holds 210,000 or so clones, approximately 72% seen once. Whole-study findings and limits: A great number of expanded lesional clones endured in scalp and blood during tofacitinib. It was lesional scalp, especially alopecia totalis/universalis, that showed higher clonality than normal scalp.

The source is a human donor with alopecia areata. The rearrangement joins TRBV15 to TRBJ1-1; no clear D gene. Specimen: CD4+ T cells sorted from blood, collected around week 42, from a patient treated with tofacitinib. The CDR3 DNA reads TGTGCCACCAGCAGTCCTCTCGGTGAAGCTTTCTTT. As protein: CATSSPLGEAFF.